The next 30 T cell receptor beta chains were all read from a single sample in a study of CD8+ T cells in alopecia areata. Stated treatment: oral pan-JAK inhibitor, 5-10 mg twice daily. RNA, once extracted, was reverse transcribed into cDNA for use as the sequencing template. The table came from immunoSEQ multiplex PCR; TCRdb's copy has only in-frame clones and leaves some out. Of about 250,000 clones in the sample, around three fifths were seen once. This specimen consisted of CD4+ T cells sorted from blood, obtained at approximately week 51, from a patient treated with tofacitinib. The receptors come from a human donor with alopecia areata.

The chain is built from TRBV30 and TRBJ2-2, with a weak D call TRBD2 (6 bases). CDR1 is GTSNPN, CDR2 SVGIG, per germline (reference sequence). CDR3 length: 14 amino acids. V was pared by 5 bases and J by 2 bases, with 12 bases between. Written as DNA, the CDR3 is TGTGCCTGGCGGGGGAATCATAACACCGGGGAGCTGTTTTTT. It specifies CAWRGNHNTGELFF. The full variable domain, in which reference TRBV30 and TRBJ2-2 provide the parts outside the CDR3, is SQTIHQWPATLVQPVGSPLSLECTVEGTSNPNLYWYRQAAGRGLQLLFYSVGIGQISSEVPQNLSASRPQDRQFILSSKKLLLSDSGFYLCAWRGNHNTGELFFGEGSRLTVL.

The J gene is TRBJ2-3, the V gene TRBV10-3, with 10 bases aligning to TRBD2. V shed 10 bases, J shed 5 bases, and the junction held 21 bases outside the gene matches. Germline CDR1 is ENHRY and CDR2 is SYGVKD. The CDR3 has 18 amino acids. The CDR3 region is CASEDSSGGLSARDTQYF. DNA of the CDR3: TGTGCCAGCGAGGACTCTAGCGGGGGCCTCTCTGCTCGAGATACGCAGTATTTT.

The table lists this clone with a few counts. The V gene is TRBV29-1, the J gene TRBJ1-4, with D tentatively TRBD1 (6 bases). Trimming shortened V by 6 bases and J by 7 bases, and 18 bases separated the two germline ends. This CDR3 comprises 14 residues. Germline lookup yields CDR1 SQVTM and CDR2 ANQGSEA. CDR3 in amino acids: CSVPSGGATEKLFF. The CDR3 region has the DNA TGCAGCGTCCCCTCGGGGGGCGCGACTGAAAAACTGTTTTTT.

This chain connects TRBV6-5 to TRBJ2-2, with D unresolved. V lost 2 bases and J 4 bases, leaving 11 bases between the germline ends. In germline, CDR1 is MNHEY, CDR2 SVGAGI. There are 15 residues in the CDR3. CDR3 bases: TGTGCCAGCAGTTACGGCAGGCTGGGCACCGGGGAGCTGTTTTTT. This sequence encodes CASSYGRLGTGELFF.

The CDR3 loop is CASSQVSANTEAFF. Written as DNA, the CDR3 is TGCGCCAGCAGCCAAGTGTCCGCGAACACTGAAGCTTTCTTT. V and J are TRBV4-1 and TRBJ1-1, with no clear D. This CDR3 has 14 residues. Germline V gives CDR1 MGHRA, CDR2 YSYEKL. Trimming cost V 1 base and J 1 base, with 7 bases left between them.

This chain links TRBV29-1 with TRBJ1-1; unclear D gene. The V end lost 3 bases, the J end lost 2 bases, and 16 bases lay between the germline ends. This CDR3 has 15 amino acids. CDR1 and CDR2 (germline): SQVTM, ANQGSEA. The CDR3 nucleotides read TGCAGCGTTGAGGAAATCTACAGAAGTAACACTGAAGCTTTCTTT. Protein product: CSVEEIYRSNTEAFF.

The V call is TRBV7-6, the J call TRBJ1-2; no reliable D call. The V end lost 6 bases, the J end lost 3 bases, and 8 bases lay between the germline ends. Germline-derived CDR1 and CDR2 are SGHVS and FNYEAQ. CDR3 length: 12 residues. The CDR3 nucleotides read TGTGCCAGCAGTAGCGGGGACTATGGCTACACCTTC. This translates into CASSSGDYGYTF.

The V call is TRBV30, the J call TRBJ1-2; 8 nucleotides agree with TRBD1. Germline CDR1 is GTSNPN and CDR2 is SVGIG (reference sequence). V was pared by 2 bases and J by 6 bases, with 5 bases of the junction left unmatched. This CDR3 is 13 amino acids long. CDR3 residues: CAWSSRQGNGYTF. In DNA form, the CDR3 reads TGTGCCTGGAGTAGCCGACAGGGGAATGGCTACACCTTC.

The V call is TRBV4-3, the J call TRBJ2-2, with 8 bases aligning to TRBD2. V shed 0 bases and J 7 bases; nucleotides not matched to a gene: 4. This CDR3 has 15 amino acids. Per the germline V gene, CDR1 is LGHNA and CDR2 is YSLEER. The CDR3 region has the DNA TGCGCCAGCAGCCAAGAAGGACTAGCCCACGGGGAGCTGTTTTTT. Protein product: CASSQEGLAHGELFF.

About this clone itself: Distinct nucleotide sequences in the sample also encode this CDR3. The J gene is TRBJ2-5, the V gene TRBV20-1, with D uncertain. CDR1 and CDR2 from the germline V gene are DFQATT and SNEGSKA (reference sequence). Trimming shortened V by 3 bases and J by 5 bases, and 4 bases separated the two germline ends. The CDR3 consists of 10 residues. The CDR3 bases are TGCAGTGCTAGGTCGGAGACCCAGTACTTC. This translates into CSARSETQYF.

This clone was seen only a few times. The CDR3 reads CASSFQGGSTDTQYF. The CDR3 nucleotides read TGCGCCAGCAGCTTCCAGGGTGGGAGCACAGATACGCAGTATTTT. This sequence joins TRBV5-1 and TRBJ2-3; the D gene is possibly TRBD1 (5 bases). The CDR3 consists of 15 residues. The V gene lost 2 bases and the J gene lost 0 bases, with 10 bases spanning the gap. Germline values: CDR1 SGHRS, CDR2 YFSETQ. The whole variable domain, filled in from reference TRBV5-1 and TRBJ2-3, reads KAGVTQTPRYLIKTRGQQVTLSCSPISGHRSVSWYQQTPGQGLQFLFEYFSETQRNKGNFPGRFSGRQFSNSRSEMNVSTLELGDSALYLCASSFQGGSTDTQYFGPGTRLTVL.

This clone was seen just once. The chain couples TRBV29-1 to TRBJ2-7; D may match TRBD1 or TRBD2 (5 bases each). The CDR3 has 12 residues. Germline CDR1 reads SQVTM; CDR2 reads ANQGSEA. V lost 7 bases, J lost 2 bases, and 12 bases lay in between. The chain's CDR3 is CSASQGPYEQYF. The CDR3 DNA is TGCAGCGCCTCCCAGGGACCCTACGAGCAGTACTTC.

In its sample, this clone was seen many times. The V call is TRBV13, the J call TRBJ2-1; 7 nucleotides align to TRBD1. Germline V CDR1 and CDR2: PRHDT, FYEKMQ (reference sequence). The CDR3 length is 20 residues. The trim removed 2 bases at V and 0 bases at J, leaving 16 bases unmatched. The CDR3 loop reads CASSLSSTGVLSGSYNEQFF. As DNA, the CDR3 is TGTGCCAGCAGCTTAAGCTCAACAGGGGTGTTATCGGGCTCCTACAATGAGCAGTTCTTC.

In its sample, this clone was seen a few times. The chain joins TRBV4-2 to TRBJ1-1, with D perhaps TRBD1 (5 bases). Germline assignment: CDR1 LGHNA and CDR2 YNFKEQ. V dropped 1 base and J dropped 6 bases, with 12 bases sitting between them. This CDR3 contains 14 residues. CDR3 sequence: CASSQVTDRSEAFF. The CDR3 region has the DNA TGTGCCAGCAGCCAAGTCACCGACAGATCTGAAGCTTTCTTT.

This clone was detected a few times. The chain carries TRBV7-6 and TRBJ2-7; no firm D call. Germline V gene sequence: CDR1 SGHVS, CDR2 FNYEAQ. CDR3 length: 12 residues. V was pared by 5 bases and J by 9 bases, with 14 bases between. The DNA of the CDR3 is TGTGCCAGCAGCCAGGAAGGACGCTTGCAGTACTTC. This codes for CASSQEGRLQYF.

The V call is TRBV7-2, the J call TRBJ2-1; 10 bases agree with TRBD2. Germline V gives CDR1 SGHTA, CDR2 FQGNSA. Unmatched junction bases numbered 3, after V lost 5 bases and J lost 5 bases. The CDR3 length is 14 residues. This CDR3 is CASSLGLANNEQFF. The CDR3 coding sequence is TGTGCCAGCAGCCTGGGACTAGCGAACAATGAGCAGTTCTTC.

The V gene is TRBV30, the J gene TRBJ2-6; no firm D call. Germline values: CDR1 GTSNPN, CDR2 SVGIG (reference sequence). The CDR3 runs to 14 residues. Trimming took 3 bases from V and 0 from J, leaving 6 bases between them. The DNA for the CDR3 is TGTGCCTGGAGCCTGTCCTCTGGGGCCAACGTCCTGACTTTC. It encodes CAWSLSSGANVLTF.

V and J are TRBV29-1 and TRBJ2-4; 9 bases map to TRBD1. The CDR3 covers 13 residues. The ends lost 6 bases at V and 8 bases at J; junction bases unmatched: 8. The germline V gene has CDR1 SQVTM and CDR2 ANQGSEA. CDR3 bases: TGCAGCGTGTTAGTGGGACAGGGTGACATTCAGTACTTC. It codes for CSVLVGQGDIQYF.

J is TRBJ1-2 and V is TRBV30, with D uncertain. There are 12 residues in the CDR3. V dropped 6 bases and J dropped 8 bases, with 16 bases sitting between them. CDR1 and CDR2 from the germline V gene are GTSNPN and SVGIG (reference sequence). CDR3 DNA: TGTGCCTGCCATCCAGCGGGGTTCGGCTACACCTTC. Its translation: CACHPAGFGYTF.

The chain is built from TRBV30 and TRBJ2-1; D is undetermined. CDR3 size: 15 residues. V was trimmed by 1 base and J by 0 bases, leaving 10 bases between them. Germline values: CDR1 GTSNPN, CDR2 SVGIG (reference sequence). The CDR3 sequence: CAWSEAASSYNEQFF. CDR3 DNA sequence: TGTGCCTGGAGTGAGGCCGCCAGCTCCTACAATGAGCAGTTCTTC. Based on the CDR3 plus reference TRBV30 and TRBJ2-1, the full variable domain is SQTIHQWPATLVQPVGSPLSLECTVEGTSNPNLYWYRQAAGRGLQLLFYSVGIGQISSEVPQNLSASRPQDRQFILSSKKLLLSDSGFYLCAWSEAASSYNEQFFGPGTRLTVL.

This clone occurred a few times. The genes are TRBV5-1 and TRBJ2-1; D may be TRBD1 (5 bases). The CDR3 covers 15 residues. The germline CDR1 and CDR2 sequences are SGHRS and YFSETQ. The V and J ends lost 2 bases and 0 bases respectively, with 9 bases between them. The CDR3 loop is CASSLGHSSYNEQFF. CDR3 nucleotide sequence: TGCGCCAGCAGCTTAGGACACAGCTCCTACAATGAGCAGTTCTTC. The full variable domain, rest sourced from reference TRBV5-1 and TRBJ2-1, is KAGVTQTPRYLIKTRGQQVTLSCSPISGHRSVSWYQQTPGQGLQFLFEYFSETQRNKGNFPGRFSGRQFSNSRSEMNVSTLELGDSALYLCASSLGHSSYNEQFFGPGTRLTVL.

This chain joins TRBV5-1 and TRBJ2-2; 10 nucleotides align to TRBD1. Unmatched junction bases numbered 9, after V lost 4 bases and J lost 6 bases. Germline assignment: CDR1 SGHRS and CDR2 YFSETQ. The CDR3 has 16 residues. The chain's CDR3 is CASSIGTGVVAGELFF. The CDR3 region has the DNA TGCGCCAGCAGCATCGGGACAGGGGTAGTGGCCGGGGAGCTGTTTTTT. Full variable domain (remainder filled in from reference TRBV5-1 and TRBJ2-2): KAGVTQTPRYLIKTRGQQVTLSCSPISGHRSVSWYQQTPGQGLQFLFEYFSETQRNKGNFPGRFSGRQFSNSRSEMNVSTLELGDSALYLCASSIGTGVVAGELFFGEGSRLTVL.

This clone was detected once. The genes are TRBV18 and TRBJ2-6; TRBD2 is a possible D gene (7 bases). Germline CDR1 KGHSH, CDR2 LQKENI. The V end lost 3 bases, the J end lost 3 bases, and 18 bases lay between the germline ends. The CDR3 sequence is 18 residues long. CDR3 sequence: CASSPGSPGGGGANVLTF. The DNA of the CDR3 is TGTGCCAGCTCACCGGGCTCTCCGGGGGGCGGTGGGGCCAACGTCCTGACTTTC.

The J gene is TRBJ2-5, the V gene TRBV7-2; D might be TRBD2 (6 bases). Germline assignment: CDR1 SGHTA and CDR2 FQGNSA. The CDR3 runs to 16 residues. V lost 5 bases and J 2 bases, leaving 18 bases between the germline ends. This CDR3 reads CASSRNPPGGQETQYF. CDR3 sequence (DNA): TGTGCCAGCAGCCGCAATCCCCCCGGGGGACAAGAGACCCAGTACTTC.

The chain joins TRBV29-1 to TRBJ2-2, with D unclear. The ends were cut back, 3 bases at V and 2 bases at J, with 7 bases in the middle. Per the germline V gene, CDR1 is SQVTM and CDR2 is ANQGSEA. The CDR3 covers 13 residues. This CDR3 is CSVDYLNTGELFF. In nucleotides, the CDR3 is TGCAGCGTTGATTACCTTAACACCGGGGAGCTGTTTTTT.

The J gene is TRBJ1-1, the V gene TRBV5-1; 8 nucleotides align to TRBD1. CDR1 is SGHRS and CDR2 is YFSETQ in the germline V gene. J was trimmed by 1 base and V by 4 bases; bases with no gene match: 3. The CDR3 contains 14 residues. This CDR3 is CASSRGTGNTEAFF. As DNA, the CDR3 is TGCGCCAGCAGCCGGGGGACAGGGAACACTGAAGCTTTCTTT.

The chain joins TRBV30 to TRBJ2-1, with 10 bases aligning to TRBD2. The germline V gene has CDR1 GTSNPN and CDR2 SVGIG (reference sequence). V lost 1 base and J lost 6; bases outside the gene matches: 3. CDR3 size: 14 residues. The DNA for the CDR3 is TGTGCCTGGAGTGGACTAGCGGGTAGCAATGAGCAGTTCTTC. This sequence encodes CAWSGLAGSNEQFF.

The J gene is TRBJ1-1, the V gene TRBV29-1; 8 positions agree with TRBD1. The germline V gene has CDR1 SQVTM and CDR2 ANQGSEA. This CDR3 comprises 12 residues. Trimming took 7 bases from V and 6 from J; bases not matched to a gene: 7. The CDR3 is CSGDRGNAEAFF. CDR3 nucleotides: TGCAGCGGCGACAGGGGCAACGCTGAAGCTTTCTTT.

The chain couples TRBV5-6 to TRBJ2-5, with a tentative D call TRBD1 (5 bases). Germline-derived CDR1 and CDR2 are SGHDT and YYEEEE. This CDR3 spans 14 amino acids. V lost 3 bases and J lost 3, with 12 bases in between. CDR3 bases: TGTGCCAGCAGCTCTCGACAGTTCGAAGAGACCCAGTACTTC. The encoded protein is CASSSRQFEETQYF. Full variable domain (outside the CDR3, taken from reference TRBV5-6 and TRBJ2-5): DAGVTQSPTHLIKTRGQQVTLRCSPKSGHDTVSWYQQALGQGPQFIFQYYEEEERQRGNFPDRFSGHQFPNYSSELNVNALLLGDSALYLCASSSRQFEETQYFGPGTRLLVL.

This clone appeared a few times. The gene calls are TRBV27 and TRBJ1-4; D is unresolved. Germline-derived CDR1 and CDR2 are MNHEY and SMNVEV (reference sequence). V was pared by 0 bases and J by 8 bases, with 10 bases between. CDR3 size: 14 residues. The CDR3 DNA sequence: TGTGCCAGCAGTTTATCTAAATTACGGGAAAAACTGTTTTTT. It encodes CASSLSKLREKLFF.